This T cell receptor beta chain was sequenced in a study of blood T cell repertoires in COVID-19. As for the study in general: PBMCs, B-cell-depleted T cells, or T cells provided the cDNA or gDNA that made up the material.

CDR3 length: 11 amino acids. Deletions cut 4 bases from V and 7 bases from J, with 10 bases between. The germline CDR1 and CDR2 sequences are SQVTM and ANQGSEA. Per the authors' pipeline: Reference gene primer amplification yielded estimated nucleated cell counts. This table comes from immunoSEQ multiplex PCR, and its TCRdb copy is limited to in-frame clones, with some not included. The V and J calls and the clone size are those of that table, but D and trimming were determined from the DNA. The table has around 110,000 clones, approximately 82% seen once. The chain links TRBV29-1 to TRBJ1-1, with D perhaps TRBD1 (5 bases). Sequencing was done on a sample of peripheral blood. The clonotype originates from an older man with active or convalescent COVID-19. CDR3 loop: CSVAQVNEAFF. The CDR3 DNA sequence: TGCAGCGTTGCACAGGTAAATGAAGCTTTCTTT.